These 15 T cell receptor beta chains were all obtained from the same sample, sequenced in a study of OX40 agonist ivuxolimab in advanced cancers. Here immunoSEQ multiplex PCR was the method, and the copy in TCRdb shows in-frame clones only, minus some. The sample includes approximately 40,000 clones, about 88% of them seen just once. Material: CD4+ or CD8+ T cells sorted from blood, obtained in a trial of the OX40 agonist ivuxolimab. All receptors derive from an adult with an advanced solid tumor such as melanoma, head and neck, liver or kidney cancer.

This clone was seen only once. The V and J genes are TRBV20-1 and TRBJ2-2; no clear D. From germline, CDR1 is DFQATT and CDR2 SNEGSKA (reference sequence). The CDR3 is 11 residues long. The V end lost 8 bases, the J end lost 5 bases, and 9 bases lay between the germline ends. CDR3 amino acids: CSIIRTGELFF. The CDR3 DNA reads TGCAGTATCATCCGGACCGGGGAGCTGTTTTTT.

The gene calls are TRBV2 and TRBJ1-5, with 9 bases identical to TRBD1. Germline-derived CDR1 and CDR2 are SNHLY and FYNNEI. V was pared by 3 bases and J by 0 bases, with 6 bases of the junction left unmatched. The CDR3 loop spans 17 amino acids. Here the CDR3 DNA reads TGTGCCAGCAGTGATTGGACAGGGGTCATTAGCAATCAGCCCCAGCATTTT. This translates into CASSDWTGVISNQPQHF.

The gene calls are TRBV19 and TRBJ2-7; D unclear. The V gene's germline CDR1 is LNHDA and CDR2 SQIVND (reference sequence). With 9 bases removed from V and 0 bases from J, the gap between germline ends came to 9 bases. The CDR3 runs 12 residues. The CDR3: CASNDGSYEQYF. CDR3 in DNA: TGTGCCAGCAATGACGGCTCCTACGAGCAGTACTTC. The variable domain in full, with the rest retrieved from reference TRBV19 and TRBJ2-7, is DGGITQSPKYLFRKEGQNVTLSCEQNLNHDAMYWYRQDPGQGLRLIYYSQIVNDFQKGDIAEGYSVSREKKESFPLTVTSAQKNPTAFYLCASNDGSYEQYFGPGTRLTVT.

The chain joins TRBV5-6 to TRBJ1-1; D is ambiguous. Per germline, CDR1 SGHDT and CDR2 YYEEEE. The CDR3 totals 14 residues. Trimming stripped 4 bases from V and 11 bases from J, with 21 bases between. The CDR3 bases are TGTGCCAGCAGCCTGCTGGACGGAGGACGAGGGGCTTTCTTT. Translated: CASSLLDGGRGAFF.

The CDR3 DNA reads as TGTGCCAGCAGCTTAACAGGGTATTCCTACGAGCAGTACTTC. Translating gives CASSLTGYSYEQYF. The chain carries TRBV7-9 and TRBJ2-7, with a tentative D call TRBD1 (6 bases). Germline V gives CDR1 SEHNR, CDR2 FQNEAQ (reference sequence). CDR3 size: 14 residues. Deletions cut 2 bases from V and 1 base from J, with 9 bases between.

This sequence joins TRBV9 and TRBJ2-2; 9 bases match TRBD1. The CDR3 runs to 14 residues. From germline, CDR1 is SGDLS and CDR2 YYNGEE. The ends lost 3 bases at V and 6 bases at J; junction bases unmatched: 3. This CDR3 reads CASSDRQGAGELFF. Written as DNA, the CDR3 is TGTGCCAGCAGCGACCGACAGGGGGCCGGGGAGCTGTTTTTT.

V gene TRBV7-9 combines with J gene TRBJ2-3, with D perhaps TRBD2 (6 bases). Trimming pared 3 bases from V and 4 bases from J, leaving 17 bases between. The CDR3 spans 16 residues. CDR1 and CDR2 from the germline V gene are SEHNR and FQNEAQ (reference sequence). In DNA form, the CDR3 reads TGTGCCAGCAGCTTCGACCCAGGGAGGATGTCAGATACGCAGTATTTT. This encodes CASSFDPGRMSDTQYF. Filled out from reference TRBV7-9 and TRBJ2-3, the complete variable domain reads DTGVSQNPRHKITKRGQNVTFRCDPISEHNRLYWYRQTLGQGPEFLTYFQNEAQLEKSRLLSDRFSAERPKGSFSTLEIQRTEQGDSAMYLCASSFDPGRMSDTQYFGPGTRLTVL.

The chain recombines TRBV6-5 with TRBJ1-1, with D uncertain. The CDR3 is 14 residues long. CDR1 is MNHEY and CDR2 is SVGAGI in the germline V gene. V lost 0 bases and J lost 1, with 6 bases in between. The CDR3 DNA reads as TGTGCCAGCAGTTACTCGGATAAGAACACTGAAGCTTTCTTT. Translating it yields CASSYSDKNTEAFF.

This clone has only one observation. V is TRBV4-3 and J is TRBJ2-1; the D gene is possibly TRBD2 (6 bases). This CDR3 spans 16 amino acids. Germline CDR1 and CDR2: LGHNA and YSLEER. The V gene lost 4 bases and the J gene lost 6 bases, with 19 bases spanning the gap. The CDR3 nucleotides are TGCGCCAGCAGCCTCCGGCTCCTGACTAGTCTCAATGAGCAGTTCTTC. Its translation: CASSLRLLTSLNEQFF.

This rearrangement joins TRBV19 to TRBJ1-2, with unresolved D. V gave up 1 base and J gave up 8 bases, with 17 bases separating them. CDR3 length: 15 residues. CDR1 is LNHDA and CDR2 is SQIVND in the germline V gene (reference sequence). CDR3: CASSIGRGHRLGYTF. CDR3 sequence (DNA): TGTGCCAGTAGTATAGGGAGAGGGCATCGTCTGGGCTACACCTTC. Combining the CDR3 with reference TRBV19 and TRBJ1-2 gives the whole variable domain DGGITQSPKYLFRKEGQNVTLSCEQNLNHDAMYWYRQDPGQGLRLIYYSQIVNDFQKGDIAEGYSVSREKKESFPLTVTSAQKNPTAFYLCASSIGRGHRLGYTFGSGTRLTVV.

The DNA for the CDR3 is TGCGCCAGCAGCCCATTAGGGTCTAGCATCGATGAGCAGTTCTTC. Translated: CASSPLGSSIDEQFF. This chain uses TRBV4-1 with TRBJ2-1; the D gene is possibly TRBD2 (5 bases). The CDR3 spans 15 residues. V lost 4 bases to trimming and J lost 8 bases, with 18 bases between them. Per germline, CDR1 MGHRA and CDR2 YSYEKL.

The chain links TRBV19 to TRBJ2-7, with D tentatively TRBD1 (5 bases). V was cut by 5 bases and J by 4 bases, with 12 bases left in between. The CDR3 has 13 amino acids. The germline V gene has CDR1 LNHDA and CDR2 SQIVND (reference sequence). The CDR3: CASSAAGWYEQYF. CDR3 bases: TGTGCCAGTAGTGCTGCAGGGTGGTACGAGCAGTACTTC. The variable domain in full, with the rest retrieved from reference TRBV19 and TRBJ2-7, is DGGITQSPKYLFRKEGQNVTLSCEQNLNHDAMYWYRQDPGQGLRLIYYSQIVNDFQKGDIAEGYSVSREKKESFPLTVTSAQKNPTAFYLCASSAAGWYEQYFGPGTRLTVT.

The chain recombines TRBV9 with TRBJ2-7, with 11 bases aligning to TRBD1. This CDR3 spans 17 amino acids. Germline lookup yields CDR1 SGDLS and CDR2 YYNGEE. The junction had 5 bases not matched to a gene; V was cut back by 0 bases and J by 0 bases. The CDR3 here is CASSVASGTGGSYEQYF. CDR3 DNA sequence: TGTGCCAGCAGCGTAGCTTCCGGGACAGGGGGCTCCTACGAGCAGTACTTC. Full variable domain (rest looked up from reference TRBV9 and TRBJ2-7): DSGVTQTPKHLITATGQRVTLRCSPRSGDLSVYWYQQSLDQGLQFLIQYYNGEERAKGNILERFSAQQFPDLHSELNLSSLELGDSALYFCASSVASGTGGSYEQYFGPGTRLTVT.

V is TRBV11-2 and J is TRBJ2-1; TRBD2 agrees at 9 bases. V shed 5 bases and J 8 bases; nucleotides not matched to a gene: 10. The CDR3 extends over 15 amino acids. Germline V lookup: CDR1 SGHAT, CDR2 FQNNGV. CDR3 protein: CASSPFNSGSDEQFF. CDR3 sequence (DNA): TGTGCCAGCAGCCCTTTTAATAGCGGGAGCGATGAGCAGTTCTTC. Filled out from reference TRBV11-2 and TRBJ2-1, the complete variable domain reads EAGVAQSPRYKIIEKRQSVAFWCNPISGHATLYWYQQILGQGPKLLIQFQNNGVVDDSQLPKDRFSAERLKGVDSTLKIQPAKLEDSAVYLCASSPFNSGSDEQFFGPGTRLTVL.

This chain links TRBV9 with TRBJ1-4; 7 bases fit TRBD1. The germline V gene has CDR1 SGDLS and CDR2 YYNGEE. V shed 3 bases and J 3 bases; nucleotides not matched to a gene: 2. The CDR3 runs to 14 residues. Written as DNA, the CDR3 is TGTGCCAGCAGCGGACAGGGTTCTAATGAAAAACTGTTTTTT. This gives the protein CASSGQGSNEKLFF.